Given below is one T cell receptor beta chain in context. The antigen remains undetermined. This sample stems from a study of cytomegalovirus exposure and HLA in healthy donors. Points from the study as a whole: A previous analysis found most TCR beta V segments productive roughly 87% or roughly 30% of the time. When analyzed later, a missense DCLRE1C variant was found to be linked to TCR beta V- and J-gene trimming. The study designated fewer than 200 TCR beta chains cytomegalovirus-associated.

Germline lookup yields CDR1 SGHNT and CDR2 YYREEE (reference sequence). The CDR3 consists of 14 residues. V lost 6 bases to trimming and J lost 5 bases; unmatched junction nucleotides: 8. 60 Vbeta and 13 Jbeta primers were used in PCR. Clones were sequenced by immunoSEQ multiplex PCR, and TCRdb holds only the in-frame ones, with some missing. Among 80,000 to 100,000 clones, approximately 80% were seen once, and the ten largest hold more than 3%. The sequence was obtained from a middle-aged man in good health and CMV-seronegative. The source material was PBMCs. The chain is built from TRBV5-4 and TRBJ2-5, with TRBD2 matching over 9 bases. The CDR3 nucleotides are TGTGCCAGCAAGACTGTAGCGGGGGTTGAGACCCAGTACTTC. Translating gives CASKTVAGVETQYF.